Listed below are T cell receptor beta chains from one sample, sequenced in a study of CD8 T cells in Susac syndrome. From the immunoSEQ multiplex PCR reads, TCRdb called clonotypes with MiXCR, one entry per CDR3 protein. The sample carries about 180,000 distinct CDR3 sequences, approximately 96% recorded once. Sequencing used CD4+ T cells from PBMCs. The origin of the receptors is a human donor with multiple sclerosis. Both conserved end residues are part of each CDR3. The order of the fields is V gene, clone size, J gene, D gene, CDR3 DNA, CDR3 protein. The D gene is left open where the match is weak. The size of a clone is reported for some rows only, either as once, few or many, or as a class for expanded clones.

TRBV27	NA	TRBJ2-5	TRBD2	TGTGCCAGCAGCGGGACTAGCGGGGGTCACGGGCAAGAGACCCAGTACTTC	CASSGTSGGHGQETQYF
TRBV30	NA	TRBJ1-5	NA	TGTGCCTGGAGTGCGGGAGGTAGTCAGCCCCAGCATTTT	CAWSAGGSQPQHF
TRBV2	NA	TRBJ1-1	NA	TGTGCCAGCATCAAAGATGGGAACACTGAAGCTTTCTTT	CASIKDGNTEAFF
TRBV20-1	NA	TRBJ1-2	TRBD1	TGCAGTGCTAGCTCCGGGACAGGGGTCGAAGGCTACACCTTC	CSASSGTGVEGYTF
TRBV2	NA	TRBJ1-2	TRBD1	TGTGCCTCCCGGGGACAGGATTATGGCTACACCTTC	CASRGQDYGYTF
TRBV20-1	NA	TRBJ1-5	TRBD1	TGCAGTGCCGGACAGGGGGAGCCCCAGCATTTT	CSAGQGEPQHF
TRBV20-1	NA	TRBJ2-4	NA	TGCAGTGCTAGATGGATGAAAAACATTCAGTACTTC	CSARWMKNIQYF
TRBV3-1	NA	TRBJ2-3	TRBD2	TGTGCCAGCAGCCTTTTCGGACTAGCGGGGGATACGCAGTATTTT	CASSLFGLAGDTQYF
TRBV6-2/TRBV6-3	NA	TRBJ2-7	NA	TGTGCCAGCAATCCAGCCCACTCCTACGAGCAGTACTTC	CASNPAHSYEQYF
TRBV30	NA	TRBJ2-5	NA	TGTGCCTGGAGTGTAAGAACAGCCGGTCTAAAGACCCAGTACTTC	CAWSVRTAGLKTQYF
TRBV9	NA	TRBJ2-7	TRBD1	TGTGCCAGCAGCGCGGGACAGGAGGTGTCCTACGAGCAGTACTTC	CASSAGQEVSYEQYF
TRBV6-5	NA	TRBJ2-7	NA	TGTGCCAGCAGTTACCTCCCCGACAACTCCTACGAGCAGTACTTC	CASSYLPDNSYEQYF
TRBV30	NA	TRBJ1-2	NA	TGTGCCTGGACCTCCGGATCTTTGCCGGGTGGCTACACCTTC	CAWTSGSLPGGYTF
TRBV18	NA	TRBJ1-5	TRBD1	TGTGCCAGCTCAGGACAGGGTGAAAACCAGCCCCAGCATTTT	CASSGQGENQPQHF
TRBV7-9	NA	TRBJ2-3	TRBD2	TGTGCCAGCAGCTTAGTAGCGGGAAGCACAGATACGCAGTATTTT	CASSLVAGSTDTQYF
TRBV4-1	once	TRBJ2-1	NA	TGCGCCAGCAGCCAAGGTGTGGCCGATTCCTACAATGAGCAGTTCTTC	CASSQGVADSYNEQFF